Each of the 25 T cell receptor beta chains below was sequenced from the same sample in a study of relationships among human T cell subsets. After CD25, CD56 and CD294 bead selections, the flow-through was collected as Th1 cells. TCR alpha and beta CDR3s were amplified from mRNA by semiquantitative ARM-PCR. Exponential amplification used communal superprimers after tagged nested gene-specific primers in ARM-PCR. TCRdb re-called the multiplex PCR reads with MiXCR, one entry per CDR3 protein. The sample lists under 15,000 distinct CDR3 sequences; around 64% were seen once. Material: CD4+ Th1 cells sorted from blood. The receptors were sampled from a man aged 40-50 years in good health.

The rearrangement joins TRBV20-1 to TRBJ1-1; D is unclear. The CDR3 extends over 13 amino acids. Trimming stripped 3 bases from V and 0 bases from J, with 8 bases between. In germline, CDR1 is DFQATT, CDR2 SNEGSKA (reference sequence). DNA for the CDR3: TGCAGTGCTAGTGGCCGCGTGAACACTGAAGCTTTCTTT. This gives the protein CSASGRVNTEAFF.

The sample holds a few counts of this clonotype. This rearrangement joins TRBV6-4 to TRBJ2-3; D tentatively reads TRBD1 or TRBD2 (6 bases each). This CDR3 comprises 15 residues. Germline CDR1 reads MRHNA; CDR2 reads SNTAGT. Trimming removed 2 bases from V and 2 bases from J, with 11 bases in between. The CDR3 sequence is CASSDRGETTDTQYF. CDR3 coding DNA: TGTGCCAGCAGTGACAGGGGGGAGACCACAGATACGCAGTATTTT.

The rearrangement joins TRBV19 to TRBJ2-2; D is unclear. The length of the CDR3 is 13 residues. V dropped 5 bases and J dropped 4 bases, with 8 bases sitting between them. Germline-derived CDR1 and CDR2 are LNHDA and SQIVND (reference sequence). The CDR3 nucleotides are TGTGCCAGTAGTGTACACATCACCGGGGAGCTGTTTTTT. This translates into CASSVHITGELFF.

As regards this clonotype: The junction departs from the called germline gene at one end, perhaps through a read error. The genes are TRBV30 and TRBJ1-1; weak D call: TRBD1 (5 bases). Germline V lookup: CDR1 GTSNPN, CDR2 SVGIG (reference sequence). The CDR3 loop spans 14 amino acids. The CDR3 DNA reads as TGTGCCTGGAGTGCGGGAGGGACCCTTATTGAAGCCTTCTTT. This sequence encodes CAWSAGGTLIEAFF.

This rearrangement joins TRBV20-1 to TRBJ2-1; 13 positions agree with TRBD2. Per the germline V gene, CDR1 is DFQATT and CDR2 is SNEGSKA (reference sequence). The CDR3 spans 15 residues. J was trimmed by 8 bases and V by 4 bases; bases with no gene match: 8. The CDR3 spells CSAIQLAGGYDEQFF. In DNA form, the CDR3 reads TGCAGTGCTATCCAACTAGCGGGAGGGTACGATGAGCAGTTCTTC.

The CDR3 protein is CASSYRQDSYEQYF. The CDR3 nucleotides read TGTGCCAGCAGTTACCGGCAGGACTCCTACGAGCAGTACTTC. The chain employs TRBV6-6 and TRBJ2-7; no reliable D call. From germline, CDR1 is MNHNY and CDR2 SVGAGI (reference sequence). This CDR3 is built from 14 residues. Trimming pared 2 bases from V and 0 bases from J, leaving 8 bases between.

The rearrangement links TRBV6-6 to TRBJ1-1, with D unclear. There are 10 residues in the CDR3. From germline, CDR1 is MNHNY and CDR2 SVGAGI (reference sequence). With 8 bases removed from V and 8 bases from J, the gap between germline ends came to 9 bases. CDR3 DNA: TGTGCCAGCGTCGAAGGGGAAGCTTTCTTT. Translating gives CASVEGEAFF.

V is TRBV4-1 and J is TRBJ2-6; no clear D. V was trimmed by 0 bases and J by 0 bases, leaving 12 bases between them. CDR3 size: 18 residues. The germline V gene has CDR1 MGHRA and CDR2 YSYEKL. The CDR3 loop is CASSQEAVIDSGANVLTF. The CDR3 coding sequence is TGCGCCAGCAGCCAAGAGGCGGTCATTGACTCTGGGGCCAACGTCCTGACTTTC.

V gene TRBV12-3 or TRBV12-4 combines with J gene TRBJ1-2; perhaps TRBD1 as D (5 bases). CDR3 size: 11 residues. The V end lost 4 bases, the J end lost 13 bases, and 13 bases lay between the germline ends. Here the CDR3 reads CASSSTGGSTF. As DNA, the CDR3 is TGTGCCAGCAGTTCAACTGGGGGTTCCACCTTC.

The genes are TRBV29-1 and TRBJ2-7; D call uncertain. V was cut by 5 bases and J by 3 bases, with 17 bases left in between. CDR1 and CDR2 from the germline V gene are SQVTM and ANQGSEA. The CDR3 length is 14 residues. The CDR3 loop is CSVSGLVGIYEQYF. For the CDR3, the DNA is TGCAGCGTTTCGGGTCTGGTGGGTATCTACGAGCAGTACTTC.

This clonotype was seen a handful of times. The rearrangement uses TRBV29-1 and TRBJ2-4; D unresolved. The V end lost 4 bases, the J end lost 5 bases, and 9 bases lay between the germline ends. The CDR3 is 12 residues long. The germline V gene encodes CDR1 SQVTM and CDR2 ANQGSEA. Here the CDR3 reads CSVGEFENIQYF. The CDR3 DNA follows: TGCAGCGTTGGGGAATTCGAAAACATTCAGTACTTC.

The rearrangement links TRBV28 to TRBJ1-2, with TRBD1 identical over 7 bases. This CDR3 has 14 amino acids. V shed 6 bases, J shed 3 bases, and the junction held 7 bases outside the gene matches. Germline V lookup: CDR1 MDHEN, CDR2 SYDVKM. CDR3 DNA sequence: TGTGCCAGCAGCAGGACAGGAGTCTACTATGGCTACACCTTC. Protein: CASSRTGVYYGYTF.

Only one count was recorded for this clonotype. The DNA is omitted, as the CDR3 cannot be located on it reliably, and the CDR3 follows TCRdb's listing. CDR3 region: CASSSSALNTEAFF. The chain combines TRBV12-3 or TRBV12-4 with TRBJ1-1. With termini counted, the CDR3 has 14 amino acids.

The rearrangement links TRBV11-2 to TRBJ2-1; tentative D call: TRBD1 (6 bases). The J call is uncertain, as TRBJ2-7 better fits the DNA end. The length of the CDR3 is 14 residues. Germline V gene lookup returns CDR1 SGHAT and CDR2 FQNNGV. In DNA, the CDR3 is TGTGCCAGCAGCCCCGGGACAAGGCCCTACGAGCAGTACTTC. It encodes CASSPGTRPYEQYF.

V is TRBV10-3 and J is TRBJ1-1, with unresolved D. There are 12 residues in the CDR3. The germline CDR1 and CDR2 sequences are ENHRY and SYGVKD. Trimming removed 7 bases from V and 4 bases from J, with 10 bases in between. The CDR3 protein is CAITGGGTEAFF. As DNA, the CDR3 is TGTGCCATCACGGGTGGTGGCACTGAAGCTTTCTTT.

This clonotype showed up just once. CDR3 sequence: CASSYYEGYEQYF. The DNA of the CDR3 is TGTGCCAGCAGCTACTACGAAGGCTACGAGCAGTACTTC. V and J are TRBV7-9 and TRBJ2-7; D gene unclear. V gave up 4 bases and J gave up 3 bases, with 10 bases separating them. Looked up from germline, CDR1 is SEHNR and CDR2 is FQNEAQ (reference sequence). The length of the CDR3 is 13 residues.

This clonotype was found once. V and J are TRBV18 and TRBJ2-3; D is ambiguous. The CDR3 spans 11 residues. Trimming took 8 bases from V and 1 from J, leaving 4 bases between them. CDR1 KGHSH and CDR2 LQKENI come from the germline V gene. CDR3 protein: CASGGTDTQYF. The CDR3 nucleotides are TGTGCCAGCGGCGGCACAGATACGCAGTATTTT.

The chain uses TRBV29-1 and TRBJ1-5, with D perhaps matching TRBD1 (5 bases). Germline V gene data show CDR1 as SQVTM and CDR2 as ANQGSEA. V lost 1 base, J lost 6 bases, and 10 bases lay in between. The CDR3 contains 13 residues. CDR3 nucleotides: TGCAGCGTTGAAGGACAGCCCGGTCAGCCCCAGCATTTT. It specifies CSVEGQPGQPQHF. Drawing the rest from reference TRBV29-1 and TRBJ1-5, the complete variable domain is SAVISQKPSRDICQRGTSLTIQCQVDSQVTMMFWYRQQPGQSLTLIATANQGSEATYESGFVIDKFPISRPNLTFSTLTVSNMSPEDSSIYLCSVEGQPGQPQHFGDGTRLSIL.

The chain links TRBV12-3 or TRBV12-4 to TRBJ2-1; TRBD2 aligns across 9 bases. Trimming removed 5 bases from V and 0 bases from J; junction bases left unmatched: 5. This CDR3 region has 16 residues. The CDR3 here is CASSPKRGASYNEQFF. CDR3 in DNA: TGTGCCAGCAGTCCAAAGCGGGGGGCCTCCTACAATGAGCAGTTCTTC.

The CDR3 coding sequence is TGTGCCAGCAGTACCTGGGGTAGCGGGACCTACAATGAGCAGTTCTTC. Translated: CASSTWGSGTYNEQFF. The J gene is TRBJ2-1, the V gene TRBV6-2 or TRBV6-3; 8 nucleotides align to TRBD2. V lost 5 bases and J lost 2; bases outside the gene matches: 8. The CDR3 loop spans 16 amino acids. Looked up from germline, CDR1 is MNHEY and CDR2 is SVGEGT.

The rearrangement links TRBV9 to TRBJ1-1; D not certain. Trimming removed 4 bases at V and 5 bases at J, with 24 bases between. The CDR3 contains 17 residues. CDR1 is SGDLS, CDR2 YYNGEE, per germline. CDR3 amino acids: CASSPWGARVVRTEAFF. The CDR3 nucleotides are TGTGCCAGCAGCCCGTGGGGAGCCCGGGTTGTAAGAACTGAAGCTTTCTTT.

The J gene is TRBJ2-7, the V gene TRBV18; TRBD1 matches 8 bases. V was clipped by 4 bases and J by 6 bases; unmatched bases: 8. The CDR3 runs to 14 residues. CDR1 is KGHSH and CDR2 is LQKENI in the germline V gene. CDR3 loop: CASSLTGGKGEQYF. The CDR3 nucleotides read TGTGCCAGCTCACTCACAGGGGGAAAGGGCGAGCAGTACTTC.

The V gene is TRBV11-2, the J gene TRBJ2-5; D is unclear. Trimming removed 2 bases at V and 1 base at J, with 8 bases between. The CDR3 has 14 amino acids. Germline CDR1 is SGHAT and CDR2 is FQNNGV. The CDR3 here is CASSLMASQETQYF. The CDR3 DNA follows: TGTGCCAGCAGCTTAATGGCTAGCCAAGAGACCCAGTACTTC.

J is TRBJ2-1 and V is TRBV6-5; 8 bases fit TRBD1. CDR1 MNHEY and CDR2 SVGAGI come from the germline V gene. After removal of 6 bases from V and 2 bases from J, the junction contained 9 bases not matched to a gene. The CDR3 length is 16 residues. Written as DNA, the CDR3 is TGTGCCAGCAGCTCCCTCGCGGACAGGGCCTACAATGAGCAGTTCTTC. Amino acid sequence: CASSSLADRAYNEQFF.

As DNA, the CDR3 is TGTGCCAGCTCAGCTACTAGCGGGACGAACACCGGGGAGCTGTTTTTT. As protein: CASSATSGTNTGELFF. The gene calls are TRBV18 and TRBJ2-2; 10 bases fit TRBD2. Germline loops: CDR1 KGHSH, CDR2 LQKENI. This CDR3 is built from 16 residues. J lost 0 bases, V lost 5 bases, and 3 bases had no gene match.